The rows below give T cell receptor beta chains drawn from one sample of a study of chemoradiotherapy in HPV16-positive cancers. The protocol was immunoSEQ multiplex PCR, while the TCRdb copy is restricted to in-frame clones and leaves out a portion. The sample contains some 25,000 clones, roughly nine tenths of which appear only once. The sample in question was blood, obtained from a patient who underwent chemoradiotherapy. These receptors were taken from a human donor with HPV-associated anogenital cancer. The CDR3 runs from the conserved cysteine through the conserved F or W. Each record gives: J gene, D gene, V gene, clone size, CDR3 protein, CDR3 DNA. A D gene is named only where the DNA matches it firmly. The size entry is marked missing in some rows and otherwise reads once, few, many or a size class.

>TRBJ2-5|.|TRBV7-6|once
CASSLGGRGQETQYF
TGTGCCAGCAGCTTAGGTGGCAGGGGCCAAGAGACCCAGTACTTC
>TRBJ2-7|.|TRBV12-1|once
CASSFRVGLAVLYEQYF
TGTGCCAGCAGCTTTCGAGTCGGACTAGCGGTACTCTACGAGCAGTACTTC
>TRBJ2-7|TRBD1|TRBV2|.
CASSEVTGTGGQGTPYEQYF
TGTGCCAGCAGTGAAGTCACCGGGACAGGGGGACAAGGTACACCCTACGAGCAGTACTTC
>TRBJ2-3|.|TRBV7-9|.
CASSLVRTDTQYF
TGTGCCAGCAGCTTAGTGCGCACAGATACGCAGTATTTT
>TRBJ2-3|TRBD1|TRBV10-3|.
CAISPPGQRRTDTQYF
TGTGCCATCAGTCCCCCGGGACAGAGACGCACAGATACGCAGTATTTT
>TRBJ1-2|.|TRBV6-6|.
CASSYSVNGANYGYTF
TGTGCCAGCAGTTACTCGGTAAACGGCGCCAACTATGGCTACACCTTC
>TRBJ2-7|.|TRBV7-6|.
CASSLGPLDWEQYF
TGTGCCAGCAGCTTAGGTCCCCTTGACTGGGAGCAGTACTTC
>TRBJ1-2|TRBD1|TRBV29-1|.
CSVPGQGARGYTF
TGCAGCGTCCCCGGACAGGGCGCCAGGGGCTACACCTTC
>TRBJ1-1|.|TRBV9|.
CASSVGIGGHWNTEAFF
TGTGCCAGCAGCGTAGGGATCGGAGGGCATTGGAACACTGAAGCTTTCTTT
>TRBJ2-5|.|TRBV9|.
CASSQNGESETQYF
TGTGCCAGCAGCCAAAACGGAGAGAGCGAGACCCAGTACTTC
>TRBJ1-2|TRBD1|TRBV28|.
CASSFTGQPNYGYTF
TGTGCCAGCAGTTTCACGGGACAGCCAAACTATGGCTACACCTTC
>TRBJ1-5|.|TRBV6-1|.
CASSEYWGANQPQHF
TGTGCCAGCAGTGAATATTGGGGGGCCAATCAGCCCCAGCATTTT
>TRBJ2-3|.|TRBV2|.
CASSITTDTQYF
TGTGCCAGCAGTATCACCACAGATACGCAGTATTTT
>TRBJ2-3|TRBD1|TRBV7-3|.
CASSLQGARSDTQYF
TGTGCCAGCAGCTTACAGGGGGCGCGGTCAGATACGCAGTATTTT
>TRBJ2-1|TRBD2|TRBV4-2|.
CASSQGEREGPYNEQFF
TGTGCCAGCAGCCAAGGGGAGCGGGAGGGCCCCTACAATGAGCAGTTCTTC
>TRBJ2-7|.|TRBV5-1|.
CASSLEGPRTSYEQYF
TGCGCCAGCAGCTTGGAGGGCCCACGGACCTCCTACGAGCAGTACTTC
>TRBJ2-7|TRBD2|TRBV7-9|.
CASSLGAETSGVYEQYF
TGTGCCAGCAGCTTAGGGGCCGAGACTAGCGGGGTGTACGAGCAGTACTTC
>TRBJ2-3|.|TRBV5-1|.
CASSLTSGPQDTQYF
TGCGCCAGCAGCTTGACCAGCGGCCCGCAAGATACGCAGTATTTT
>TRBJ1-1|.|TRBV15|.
CATSTDRAWGVNTEAFF
TGTGCCACCAGCACCGACCGGGCCTGGGGCGTGAACACTGAAGCTTTCTTT
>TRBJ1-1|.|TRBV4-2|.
CASSQDPQLVGNTEAFF
TGTGCCAGCAGCCAAGATCCTCAGCTAGTAGGGAACACTGAAGCTTTCTTT
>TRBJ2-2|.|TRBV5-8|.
CASSWATNTGELFF
TGTGCCAGCAGCTGGGCTACGAACACCGGGGAGCTGTTTTTT
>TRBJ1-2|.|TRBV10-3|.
CAISDGQGFYGYTF
TGTGCCATCAGTGATGGGCAGGGCTTCTATGGCTACACCTTC
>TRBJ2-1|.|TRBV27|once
CASSLRQGYGEQFF
TGTGCCAGCAGTTTAAGGCAGGGTTACGGTGAGCAGTTCTTC
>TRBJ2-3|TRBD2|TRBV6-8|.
CASSSRTSGTTDTQYF
TGTGCCAGCAGTTCCCGGACTAGCGGCACCACAGATACGCAGTATTTT
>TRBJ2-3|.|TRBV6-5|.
CASSRTGTDTQYF
TGTGCCAGCAGCCGAACAGGGACAGATACGCAGTATTTT
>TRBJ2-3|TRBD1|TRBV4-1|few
CASSRTGGAADTQYF
TGCGCCAGCAGCCGTACAGGGGGCGCAGCAGATACGCAGTATTTT
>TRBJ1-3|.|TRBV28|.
CASSLHQLSGNTIYF
TGTGCCAGCAGTTTACACCAACTCTCTGGAAACACCATATATTTT
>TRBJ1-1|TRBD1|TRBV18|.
CASSPQRQGASMNTEAFF
TGTGCCAGCTCACCCCAAAGACAGGGGGCCTCCATGAACACTGAAGCTTTCTTT
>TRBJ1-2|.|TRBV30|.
CAWTPGAGYGYTF
TGTGCCTGGACCCCAGGGGCTGGCTATGGCTACACCTTC
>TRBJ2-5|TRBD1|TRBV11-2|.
CASSLEGGVSTQYF
TGTGCCAGCAGCTTAGAAGGGGGCGTTTCGACCCAGTACTTC
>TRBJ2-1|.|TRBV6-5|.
CASSAGRVNEQFF
TGTGCCAGCAGTGCCGGTAGGGTTAATGAGCAGTTCTTC
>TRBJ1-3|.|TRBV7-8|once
CASSSQQGNTIYF
TGTGCCAGCAGCTCTCAACAGGGAAACACCATATATTTT
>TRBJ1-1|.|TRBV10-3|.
CAISESGQAGTEAFF
TGTGCCATCAGTGAGTCGGGTCAGGCGGGCACTGAAGCTTTCTTT
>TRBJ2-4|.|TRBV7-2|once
CASTLDRTLAKNIQYF
TGTGCCAGCACCCTCGACAGGACACTAGCCAAAAACATTCAGTACTTC